Presented here are 14 T cell receptor beta chains from one specimen sequenced in a study of Ad26.COV2.S vaccination and SARS-CoV-2 variants. Using immunoSEQ multiplex PCR, the repertoire was profiled, and TCRdb retains in-frame clones only, with some absent. This table holds some 370,000 clones, around 82% found once. Specified treatment: about 20 received Ad26.COV2.S at low or high dose, single or two shots; roughly five received placebo; per-sample allocation not given. Sampling was done on day 63 after the first vaccine or placebo injection. The material was peripheral blood, obtained in a trial of Ad26.COV2.S vaccine versus placebo. The receptors stem from a person aged 18-60 years who received the Ad26.COV2.S COVID-19 vaccine or a placebo.

The rearrangement uses TRBV5-1 and TRBJ2-1; 8 bases match TRBD2. J was trimmed by 6 bases and V by 4 bases; bases with no gene match: 6. The CDR3 sequence is 14 residues long. CDR1 is SGHRS, CDR2 YFSETQ, per germline. The CDR3: CASSKGLAANEQFF. For the CDR3, the DNA is TGCGCCAGCAGCAAAGGACTAGCCGCCAATGAGCAGTTCTTC. The entire variable domain, with the rest obtained from reference TRBV5-1 and TRBJ2-1, is as follows: KAGVTQTPRYLIKTRGQQVTLSCSPISGHRSVSWYQQTPGQGLQFLFEYFSETQRNKGNFPGRFSGRQFSNSRSEMNVSTLELGDSALYLCASSKGLAANEQFFGPGTRLTVL.

CDR3 protein: CASSGETANYGYTF. The CDR3 coding sequence is TGTGCCAGCAGCGGAGAAACAGCTAACTATGGCTACACCTTC. The chain carries TRBV9 and TRBJ1-2; D unresolved. Trimming removed 3 bases at V and 0 bases at J, with 9 bases between. Germline loops: CDR1 SGDLS, CDR2 YYNGEE. There are 14 residues in the CDR3.

The chain has TRBV6-2 or TRBV6-3 and TRBJ1-1, with TRBD1 identical over 9 bases. The J segment lost 5 bases and the V segment lost 3 bases, leaving 10 bases of the junction unmatched. From germline, CDR1 is MNHEY and CDR2 SVGEGT. This CDR3 has 16 amino acids. As DNA, the CDR3 is TGTGCCAGCAGTTATCATGGACAGGGGACCTGGACTGAAGCTTTCTTT. Its translation: CASSYHGQGTWTEAFF.

The genes are TRBV24-1 and TRBJ2-6, with no clear D. The germline V gene has CDR1 KGHDR and CDR2 SFDVKD. Trimming cost V 4 bases and J 2 bases, with 5 bases left between them. The CDR3 has 14 residues. CDR3 nucleotide sequence: TGTGCCACCAGTGAGTACGCTGGGGCCAACGTCCTGACTTTC. It specifies CATSEYAGANVLTF.

The chain combines TRBV6-5 with TRBJ1-4; TRBD1 matches at 7 bases. J lost 7 bases, V lost 6 bases, and 5 bases had no gene match. This CDR3 has 13 amino acids. Looked up from germline, CDR1 is MNHEY and CDR2 is SVGAGI. CDR3 DNA: TGTGCCAGCAGCCGAGGACAGGTTGAAAAACTGTTTTTT. Protein sequence: CASSRGQVEKLFF.

In this sample, this clone turned up a few times. The CDR3 DNA sequence: TGTGCCAGCAGCCTCGAACCAGCAGGGTCTGGAAACACCATATATTTT. It specifies CASSLEPAGSGNTIYF. This chain connects TRBV4-2 to TRBJ1-3; D is perhaps TRBD1 (5 bases). The CDR3 totals 16 residues. The V gene lost 4 bases and the J gene lost 1 base, with 14 bases spanning the gap. CDR1 LGHNA and CDR2 YNFKEQ come from the germline V gene.

CDR3 sequence reads: CASSPLGVDTQYF. The CDR3 coding sequence is TGTGCCAGCAGCCCTCTAGGGGTAGATACGCAGTATTTT. This chain joins TRBV6-2 or TRBV6-3 and TRBJ2-3, with D perhaps matching TRBD1 (5 bases). V was cut by 6 bases and J by 5 bases, with 12 bases left in between. The CDR3 runs to 13 residues. Germline assignment: CDR1 MNHEY and CDR2 SVGEGT.

The rearrangement links TRBV9 to TRBJ1-3, with D hard to call. Trimming removed 3 bases at V and 0 bases at J, with 10 bases between. CDR1 and CDR2 from the germline V gene are SGDLS and YYNGEE. This CDR3 contains 15 residues. The CDR3 protein is CASSARAFSGNTIYF. The CDR3, as DNA: TGTGCCAGCAGCGCCCGGGCCTTCTCTGGAAACACCATATATTTT.

The chain recombines TRBV18 with TRBJ1-1; 7 nucleotides line up with TRBD1. The CDR3 runs to 15 residues. With 4 bases clipped from V and 0 bases from J, the junction kept 5 bases outside the gene matches. Germline V gene data show CDR1 as KGHSH and CDR2 as LQKENI. As DNA, the CDR3 is TGTGCCAGCTCACTCACAGGGGCCTTGAACACTGAAGCTTTCTTT. It yields the protein CASSLTGALNTEAFF.

The rearrangement uses TRBV11-2 and TRBJ1-2, with D unresolved. Looked up from germline, CDR1 is SGHAT and CDR2 is FQNNGV. The CDR3 has 13 amino acids. V lost 4 bases and J 8 bases, leaving 14 bases between the germline ends. CDR3 in DNA: TGTGCCAGCAGCTGGACTATCCAGGAGGGCTACACCTTC. The encoded protein is CASSWTIQEGYTF.

This chain joins TRBV5-5 and TRBJ1-5; D unclear. Germline CDR1 SGHKS, CDR2 YYEKEE (reference sequence). Trimming took 0 bases from V and 1 from J, leaving 2 bases between them. The CDR3 is 13 amino acids. CDR3 nucleotides: TGTGCCAGCAGCTTGGACAGCAATCAGCCCCAGCATTTT. Amino acids: CASSLDSNQPQHF.

The genes are TRBV5-1 and TRBJ2-3; TRBD2 matches 7 bases. The CDR3 has 16 residues. Germline V gene lookup returns CDR1 SGHRS and CDR2 YFSETQ. Germline trimming cut 6 bases from V and 2 bases from J; bases unmatched to any gene: 12. The CDR3 region has the DNA TGCGCCAGCACGACTGGTAGCGGGTTCTACACAGATACGCAGTATTTT. The encoded protein is CASTTGSGFYTDTQYF.

The chain couples TRBV2 to TRBJ1-2, with no clear D. V was cut by 5 bases and J by 4 bases, with 14 bases left in between. CDR1 and CDR2 from the germline V gene are SNHLY and FYNNEI. This CDR3 comprises 14 residues. The CDR3: CASSLMTSPYGYTF. In DNA, the CDR3 is TGTGCCAGCAGTCTAATGACAAGCCCCTATGGCTACACCTTC.

This clone was counted between two and nine times. The J gene is TRBJ2-7, the V gene TRBV4-2, with 8 bases aligning to TRBD2. The CDR3 length is 17 residues. Germline V gives CDR1 LGHNA, CDR2 YNFKEQ. V dropped 1 base and J dropped 4; count of bases not matched to a gene: 12. CDR3 sequence (DNA): TGTGCCAGCAGCCAAGGTAGCGGGATGGGTAATGCGTACGAGCAGTACTTC. This codes for CASSQGSGMGNAYEQYF.